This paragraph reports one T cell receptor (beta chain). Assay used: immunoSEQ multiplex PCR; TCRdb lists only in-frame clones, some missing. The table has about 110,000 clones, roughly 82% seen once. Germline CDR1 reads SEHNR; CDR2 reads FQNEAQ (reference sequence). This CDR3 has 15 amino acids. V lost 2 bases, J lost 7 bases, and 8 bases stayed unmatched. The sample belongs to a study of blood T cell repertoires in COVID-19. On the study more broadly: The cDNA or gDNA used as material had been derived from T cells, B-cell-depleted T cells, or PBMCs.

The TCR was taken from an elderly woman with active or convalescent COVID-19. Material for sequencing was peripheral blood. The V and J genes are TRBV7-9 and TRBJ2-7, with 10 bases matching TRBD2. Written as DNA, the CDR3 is TGTGCCAGCAGCTTAAAACTAGCGGGAATCTTAGAGCAGTACTTC. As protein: CASSLKLAGILEQYF. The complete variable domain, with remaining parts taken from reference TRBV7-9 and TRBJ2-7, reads DTGVSQNPRHKITKRGQNVTFRCDPISEHNRLYWYRQTLGQGPEFLTYFQNEAQLEKSRLLSDRFSAERPKGSFSTLEIQRTEQGDSAMYLCASSLKLAGILEQYFGPGTRLTVT.